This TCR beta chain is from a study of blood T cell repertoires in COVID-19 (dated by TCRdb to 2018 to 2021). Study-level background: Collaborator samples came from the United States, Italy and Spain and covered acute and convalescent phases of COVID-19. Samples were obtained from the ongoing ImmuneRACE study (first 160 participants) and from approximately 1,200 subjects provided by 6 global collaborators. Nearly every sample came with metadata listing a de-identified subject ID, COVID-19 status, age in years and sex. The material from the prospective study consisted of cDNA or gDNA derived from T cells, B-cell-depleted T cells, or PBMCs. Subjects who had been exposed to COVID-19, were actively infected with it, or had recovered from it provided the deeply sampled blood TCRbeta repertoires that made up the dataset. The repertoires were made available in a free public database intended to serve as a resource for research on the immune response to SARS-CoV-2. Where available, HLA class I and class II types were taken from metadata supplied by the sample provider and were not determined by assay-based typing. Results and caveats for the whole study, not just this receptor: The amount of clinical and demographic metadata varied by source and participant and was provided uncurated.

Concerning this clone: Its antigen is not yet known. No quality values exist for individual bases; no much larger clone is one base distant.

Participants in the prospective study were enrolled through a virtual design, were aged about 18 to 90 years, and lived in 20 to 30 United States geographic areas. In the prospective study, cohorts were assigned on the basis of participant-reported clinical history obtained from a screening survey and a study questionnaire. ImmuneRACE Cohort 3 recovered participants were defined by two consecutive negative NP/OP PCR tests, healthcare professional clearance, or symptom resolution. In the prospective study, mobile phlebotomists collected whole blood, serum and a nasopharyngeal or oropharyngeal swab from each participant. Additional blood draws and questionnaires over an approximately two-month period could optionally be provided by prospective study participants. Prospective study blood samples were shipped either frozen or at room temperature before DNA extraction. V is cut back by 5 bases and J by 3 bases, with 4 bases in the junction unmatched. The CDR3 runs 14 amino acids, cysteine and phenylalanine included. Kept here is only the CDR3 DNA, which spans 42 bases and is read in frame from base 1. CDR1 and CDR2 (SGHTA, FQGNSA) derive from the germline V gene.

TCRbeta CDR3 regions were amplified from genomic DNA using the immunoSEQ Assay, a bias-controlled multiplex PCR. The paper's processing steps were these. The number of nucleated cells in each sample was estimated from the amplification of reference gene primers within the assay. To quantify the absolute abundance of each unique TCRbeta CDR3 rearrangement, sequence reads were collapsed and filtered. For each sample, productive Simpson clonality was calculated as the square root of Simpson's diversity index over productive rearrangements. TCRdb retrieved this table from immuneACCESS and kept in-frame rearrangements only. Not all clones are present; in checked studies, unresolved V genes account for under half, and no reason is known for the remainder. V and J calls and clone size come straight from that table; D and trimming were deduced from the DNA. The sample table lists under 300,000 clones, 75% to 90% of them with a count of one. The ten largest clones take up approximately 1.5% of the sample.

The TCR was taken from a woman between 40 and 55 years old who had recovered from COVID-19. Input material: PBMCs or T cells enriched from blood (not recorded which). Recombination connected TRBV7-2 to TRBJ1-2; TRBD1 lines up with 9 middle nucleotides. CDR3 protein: CASSKRDRDYGYTF. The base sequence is TGTGCCAGCAGCAAACGGGACAGGGACTATGGCTACACCTTC.